This TCR beta chain was recovered during a study of blood T cell repertoires in COVID-19. Assay: immunoSEQ multiplex PCR; the TCRdb copy retains only in-frame clones and omits some. The table has approximately 430,000 clones, 75% to 90% seen once. This TCR derives from a woman younger than 45 with active or convalescent COVID-19. The sequencing sample was made of peripheral blood.

In DNA form, the CDR3 reads TGTGCCACCAGTGATCCCGGACAGGCTCAGCATTTT. Its protein is CATSDPGQAQHF. The chain combines TRBV24-1 with TRBJ1-5; TRBD1 aligns across 7 bases. Germline assignment: CDR1 KGHDR and CDR2 SFDVKD. CDR3 length: 12 amino acids. V lost 3 bases to trimming and J lost 13 bases; unmatched junction nucleotides: 5.